This T cell receptor (beta chain) was sequenced for a study of regulatory T cells in long-lasting Graves disease. HTBI primers from iRepertoire and Arm-PCR of CDR3 regions yielded the TCR beta libraries. TCRdb processed the multiplex PCR reads anew with MiXCR; each CDR3 protein has one entry. The sample holds about 470,000 distinct CDR3 sequences, more than 20% seen once. Time point specified: persistent/refractory GD, antithyroid drugs over 5 years with positive TRAb. Extracted PBMC RNA gave rise to the TCR library. This clonotype was recorded a few times. CDR3 size: 13 residues. Trimming removed 10 bases from V and 5 bases from J, with 14 bases in between. The V gene's germline CDR1 is MNHEY and CDR2 SMNVEV (reference sequence).

The TCR originated in a female donor with Graves disease. Specimen: peripheral blood mononuclear cells (PBMCs), collected when the disease was refractory, from a patient treated with antithyroid drugs. The chain has TRBV27 and TRBJ2-2; D is perhaps TRBD2 (5 bases). CDR3 sequence reads: CATRLTGTGELFF. CDR3 in DNA: TGTGCCACCAGGCTCACGGGGACCGGGGAGCTGTTTTTT.